The clone carrying this T cell receptor beta chain appeared a few times. Its target is unknown. The entry originates in a study of T cells in Graves' hyperthyroidism and ophthalmopathy. Turning to the study itself: Prior to any treatment, at the point of initial diagnosis, peripheral blood was collected. Study-wide findings and caveats: Blood also showed most of the thyroid clonotypes that were expanded above 0.001. Prediction of ophthalmopathy progression came a median 6.5 months pre-onset.

Germline CDR1 is SNHLY and CDR2 is FYNNEI. This CDR3 spans 13 amino acids. With 7 bases clipped from V and 6 bases from J, the junction kept 5 bases outside the gene matches. Authors of the study amplified TCR beta CDR3 regions from RNA transcripts. A set of HTBI primers served as the primers for a first-round RT-PCR of the TCR CDR3. From the multiplex PCR reads, TCRdb called clonotypes with MiXCR, one entry per CDR3 protein. The sample has 640,000 or so distinct CDR3 sequences, approximately 15% seen once. This TCR came from a young woman with Graves' ophthalmopathy. The sequenced sample consisted of blood. V gene TRBV2 combines with J gene TRBJ2-2, with 7 bases that match TRBD1. DNA of the CDR3: TGTGCCAGCAATGACCAGGGGGCCGGGGAGCTGTTTTTT. It is translated as CASNDQGAGELFF. Variable domain in full (rest from reference TRBV2 and TRBJ2-2): EPEVTQTPSHQVTQMGQEVILRCVPISNHLYFYWYRQILGQKVEFLVSFYNNEISEKSEIFDDQFSVERPDGSNFTLKIRSTKLEDSAMYFCASNDQGAGELFFGEGSRLTVL.